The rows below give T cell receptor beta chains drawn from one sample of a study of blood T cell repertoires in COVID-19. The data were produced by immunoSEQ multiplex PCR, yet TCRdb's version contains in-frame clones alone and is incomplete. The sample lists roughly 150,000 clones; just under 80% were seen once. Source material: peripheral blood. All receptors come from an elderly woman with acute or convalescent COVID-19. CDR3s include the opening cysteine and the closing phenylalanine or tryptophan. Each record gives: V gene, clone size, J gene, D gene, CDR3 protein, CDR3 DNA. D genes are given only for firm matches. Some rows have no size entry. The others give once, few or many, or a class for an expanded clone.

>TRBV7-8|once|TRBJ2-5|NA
CASSFSQETQYF
TGTGCCAGCAGCTTTAGCCAAGAGACCCAGTACTTC
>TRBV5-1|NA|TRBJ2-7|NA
CASSLVRDTSTEQYF
TGCGCCAGCAGCTTAGTCCGGGACACAAGTACCGAGCAGTACTTC
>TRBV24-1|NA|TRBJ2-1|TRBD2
CATSDLLAGSYNEQFF
TGTGCCACCAGTGATTTATTAGCGGGCTCCTACAATGAGCAGTTCTTC
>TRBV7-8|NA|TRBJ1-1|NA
CASSIYTEAFF
TGTGCCAGCAGCATCTACACTGAAGCTTTCTTT
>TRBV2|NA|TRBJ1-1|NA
CASSWRPENTEAFF
TGTGCCAGCAGTTGGCGGCCGGAGAACACTGAAGCTTTCTTT
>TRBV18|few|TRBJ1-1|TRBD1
CASSPGTGPLNTEAFF
TGTGCCAGCTCACCAGGGACAGGCCCCCTGAACACTGAAGCTTTCTTT
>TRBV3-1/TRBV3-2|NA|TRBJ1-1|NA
CASSQGGGGTEAFF
TGTGCCAGCAGCCAAGGGGGGGGAGGCACTGAAGCTTTCTTT
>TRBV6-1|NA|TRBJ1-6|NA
CASSEVWGGNSPLHF
TGTGCCAGCAGTGAAGTATGGGGGGGCAATTCACCCCTCCACTTT
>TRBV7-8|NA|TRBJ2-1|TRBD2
CASSLHPGTSGYNEQFF
TGTGCCAGCAGCCTCCACCCCGGGACTAGCGGCTACAATGAGCAGTTCTTC
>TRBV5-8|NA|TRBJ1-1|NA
CASSLVDSDLPF
TGTGCCAGCAGCTTGGTTGACAGTGACCTGCCCTTT
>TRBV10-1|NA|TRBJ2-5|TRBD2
CASAAGPQETQYF
TGCGCCAGCGCAGCGGGGCCTCAAGAGACCCAGTACTTC
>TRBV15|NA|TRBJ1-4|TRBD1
CATKAGGKPNEKLFF
TGTGCCACCAAGGCAGGGGGAAAACCTAATGAAAAACTGTTTTTT
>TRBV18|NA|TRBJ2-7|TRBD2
CASSPQGTSGIHEQYF
TGTGCCAGCTCACCCCAGGGGACTAGCGGGATCCACGAGCAGTACTTC
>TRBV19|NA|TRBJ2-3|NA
CASQSWGVTDTQYF
TGTGCCAGCCAATCCTGGGGGGTCACAGATACGCAGTATTTT
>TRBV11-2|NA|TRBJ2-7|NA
CASSRTVSSYEQYF
TGTGCCAGCAGCCGGACAGTCAGCTCCTACGAGCAGTACTTC
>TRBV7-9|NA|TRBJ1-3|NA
CASSLAGELAGNTIYF
TGTGCCAGCAGCTTAGCGGGAGAGTTGGCTGGAAACACCATATATTTT
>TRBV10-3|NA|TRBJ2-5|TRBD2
CAISEGEGRLETQYF
TGTGCCATCAGTGAGGGGGAGGGCCGTTTGGAGACCCAGTACTTC
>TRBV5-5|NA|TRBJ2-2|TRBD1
CASSSWTGAAGELFF
TGTGCCAGCAGCTCCTGGACAGGGGCTGCCGGGGAGCTGTTTTTT
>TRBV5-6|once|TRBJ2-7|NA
CASSLTVPYEQYF
TGTGCCAGCAGCCTGACAGTTCCCTACGAGCAGTACTTC
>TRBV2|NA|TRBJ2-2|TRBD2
CASKGEGTGELFF
TGTGCCAGCAAAGGGGAGGGCACCGGGGAGCTGTTTTTT
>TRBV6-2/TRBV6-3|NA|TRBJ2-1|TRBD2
CASSRSGTSGYNEQFF
TGTGCCAGCAGCCGCTCCGGGACTAGCGGGTACAATGAGCAGTTCTTC
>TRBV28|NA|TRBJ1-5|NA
CASSWGINQPQHF
TGTGCCAGCAGTTGGGGCATCAATCAGCCCCAGCATTTT
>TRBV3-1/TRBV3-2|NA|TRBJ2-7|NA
CASSPRQVMYEQYF
TGTGCCAGCAGCCCCAGACAGGTAATGTACGAGCAGTACTTC
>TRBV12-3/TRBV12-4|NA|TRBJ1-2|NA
CASQGDGYTF
TGTGCCAGTCAAGGAGATGGCTACACCTTC
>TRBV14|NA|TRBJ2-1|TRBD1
CASSRQGNEQFF
TGTGCCAGCAGCCGACAGGGCAATGAGCAGTTCTTC
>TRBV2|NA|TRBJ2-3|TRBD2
CASRPGLAGGRTDTQYF
TGTGCCAGCAGACCGGGACTAGCGGGAGGTCGCACAGATACGCAGTATTTT
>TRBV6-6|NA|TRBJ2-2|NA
CASSYPGSTTGELFF
TGTGCCAGCAGTTACCCAGGCTCCACCACCGGGGAGCTGTTTTTT
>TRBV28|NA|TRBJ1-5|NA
CASRPGDPNQPQHF
TGTGCCAGCAGACCAGGGGATCCCAATCAGCCCCAGCATTTT
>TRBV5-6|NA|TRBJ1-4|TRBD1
CASSFTGGRNEKLFF
TGTGCCAGCAGCTTCACAGGGGGCCGGAATGAAAAACTGTTTTTT
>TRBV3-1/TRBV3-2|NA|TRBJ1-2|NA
CASSQFDRNYGYTF
TGTGCCAGCAGCCAATTTGACAGGAACTATGGCTACACCTTC